These 27 T cell receptor beta chains originate from one sample sequenced in a study of CD8 T cells in ankylosing spondylitis listed by TCRdb under 2017. Receptor libraries were prepared by 5' RACE. The sequencer listed for this sample is Illumina HiSeq 2500. TCRdb redid the processing of the public reads, applying fastp at Q25 and MiXCR, and retained in-frame beta chains. Rows matching on CDR3 protein sequence are summarized as one entry with the most common DNA and genes. Counted in this sample were 150,000 to 200,000 distinct CDR3 sequences; roughly 13% of them appeared once. About 11% of the sample is held by the ten biggest clonotypes. Sequencing was done on a sample of blood, either unsorted or a sorted T cell fraction (not recorded which). These receptors came from a female donor with ankylosing spondylitis or in good health (not recorded which).

This clonotype came up a few times. The chain links TRBV7-6 to TRBJ1-1; weak D call: TRBD1 (5 bases). Germline V gene sequence: CDR1 SGHVS, CDR2 FNYEAQ. V was cut by 5 bases and J by 1 base, with 14 bases left in between. The CDR3 is 15 residues long. CDR3 sequence: CASSQQPTENTEAFF. CDR3 in DNA: TGTGCCAGCAGCCAACAACCGACAGAGAACACTGAAGCTTTCTTT.

This clonotype was picked up a small number of times. The chain couples TRBV6-2 or TRBV6-3 to TRBJ2-5, with a tentative D call TRBD2 (5 bases). V was trimmed by 6 bases and J by 9 bases, leaving 17 bases between them. The CDR3 has 13 amino acids. From germline, CDR1 is MNHEY and CDR2 SVGEGT. CDR3 coding DNA: TGTGCCAGCAGCCCCGGACGGGCCGGGGCCCAGTACTTC. The encoded protein is CASSPGRAGAQYF.

This chain joins TRBV19 and TRBJ2-7, with D possibly called TRBD1 or TRBD2 (6 bases each). Trimming pared 5 bases from V and 3 bases from J, leaving 14 bases between. The CDR3 covers 14 residues. Germline-derived CDR1 and CDR2 are LNHDA and SQIVND (reference sequence). DNA of the CDR3: TGTGCCAGTAGTCGGGGGCTTCATAGCTACGAGCAGTACTTC. It specifies CASSRGLHSYEQYF. The variable domain in full, with the rest retrieved from reference TRBV19 and TRBJ2-7, is DGGITQSPKYLFRKEGQNVTLSCEQNLNHDAMYWYRQDPGQGLRLIYYSQIVNDFQKGDIAEGYSVSREKKESFPLTVTSAQKNPTAFYLCASSRGLHSYEQYFGPGTRLTVT.

This clonotype was seen at least ten times. V and J are TRBV5-1 and TRBJ2-2, with D unresolved. Looked up from germline, CDR1 is SGHRS and CDR2 is YFSETQ. The CDR3 length is 13 residues. V lost 0 bases, J lost 5 bases, and 5 bases lay in between. This CDR3 is CASSLGVTGELFF. CDR3 nucleotide sequence: TGCGCCAGCAGCTTGGGGGTGACCGGGGAGCTGTTTTTT. The full variable domain, rest sourced from reference TRBV5-1 and TRBJ2-2, is KAGVTQTPRYLIKTRGQQVTLSCSPISGHRSVSWYQQTPGQGLQFLFEYFSETQRNKGNFPGRFSGRQFSNSRSEMNVSTLELGDSALYLCASSLGVTGELFFGEGSRLTVL.

This clonotype was seen ten or more times. This chain connects TRBV12-5 to TRBJ1-1; D uncertain. This CDR3 comprises 14 residues. V was pared by 1 base and J by 1 base, with 7 bases between. Looked up from germline, CDR1 is LGHNT and CDR2 is FRNRAP. The CDR3 DNA follows: TGTGCTAGTGGTTTGGCCCTACCGAACACTGAAGCTTTCTTT. This gives the protein CASGLALPNTEAFF. Combining the CDR3 with reference TRBV12-5 and TRBJ1-1 gives the whole variable domain DARVTQTPRHKVTEMGQEVTMRCQPILGHNTVFWYRQTMMQGLELLAYFRNRAPLDDSGMPKDRFSAEMPDATLATLKIQPSEPRDSAVYFCASGLALPNTEAFFGQGTRLTVV.

This chain links TRBV7-9 with TRBJ2-7, with D tentatively TRBD2 (6 bases). V was clipped by 6 bases and J by 11 bases, with 17 bases between them. The CDR3 spans 12 residues. Germline V gene lookup returns CDR1 SEHNR and CDR2 FQNEAQ (reference sequence). CDR3 DNA: TGTGCCAGCAGGATGGGACTGGGCTCCGAGTACTTC. Translating it yields CASRMGLGSEYF.

This clonotype was detected ten times or more. The DNA for the CDR3 is TGTGCCAGCAGCTTAGCGCGGCAAGAGACCCAGTACTTC. Protein: CASSLARQETQYF. The J gene is TRBJ2-5, the V gene TRBV7-2; D ambiguous. Germline-derived CDR1 and CDR2 are SGHTA and FQGNSA. V was trimmed by 0 bases and J by 2 bases, leaving 4 bases between them. This CDR3 is built from 13 residues.

The count of this clonotype is one. A much larger clone is a single base away; this may be a read error. The chain joins TRBV5-1 to TRBJ2-5, with D maybe TRBD1 (6 bases). Germline V gene data show CDR1 as SGHRS and CDR2 as YFSETQ. The CDR3 has 14 residues. CDR3 sequence reads: CASSLEDRQEIQYF. In DNA form, the CDR3 reads TGCGCCAGCAGCTTGGAGGACAGACAAGAGATCCAGTACTTC.

At least ten counts were recorded for this clonotype. The chain uses TRBV6-1 and TRBJ2-3; D may correspond to TRBD1 or TRBD2 (5 bases each). CDR3 length equals 14 residues. From germline, CDR1 is MNHNS and CDR2 SASEGT. V dropped 7 bases and J dropped 0 bases, with 11 bases sitting between them. The CDR3 loop is CASTGTTSTDTQYF. The DNA of the CDR3 is TGTGCCAGCACTGGGACGACTAGCACAGATACGCAGTATTTT.

This sequence joins TRBV12-3 or TRBV12-4 and TRBJ1-3, with D possibly being TRBD1 (6 bases). The CDR3 consists of 17 residues. V dropped 1 base and J dropped 1 base, with 14 bases sitting between them. The CDR3 loop reads CASSLDMGGESGNTIYF. CDR3 nucleotide sequence: TGTGCCAGCAGTTTAGATATGGGGGGCGAGTCTGGAAACACCATATATTTT.

This clonotype occurred many times. The chain employs TRBV11-2 and TRBJ2-3; D perhaps matches TRBD2 (6 bases). The CDR3 runs 17 residues. Germline CDR1 reads SGHAT; CDR2 reads FQNNGV. V was cut by 5 bases and J by 1 base, with 19 bases left in between. For the CDR3, the DNA is TGTGCCAGCAGCCTGTACCTGGACCCGGGAGGCACAGATACGCAGTATTTT. This encodes CASSLYLDPGGTDTQYF.

This clonotype showed up many times. The V gene is TRBV4-3, the J gene TRBJ2-3; D might be TRBD1 or TRBD2, each matching 5 bases. V lost 0 bases and J 4 bases, leaving 11 bases between the germline ends. The CDR3 totals 15 residues. Germline V gene sequence: CDR1 LGHNA, CDR2 YSLEER. The CDR3 reads CASSQDREGSDTQYF. The CDR3 nucleotides read TGCGCCAGCAGCCAAGATCGCGAGGGGTCAGATACGCAGTATTTT.

In regard to this clonotype: Its ends do not fully match the called genes, so a read error is possible. The chain couples TRBV20-1 to TRBJ2-1; 8 bases are shared with TRBD2. This CDR3 is 15 amino acids long. Germline-derived CDR1 and CDR2 are DFQATT and SNEGSKA (reference sequence). The CDR3 spells CCARDRLAGHNEQFF. Here the CDR3 DNA reads TGCTGTGCTAGAGATCGTCTAGCGGGTCACAATGAGCAGTTCTTC.

This clonotype was found many times. The V call is TRBV24-1, the J call TRBJ1-6, with D tentatively TRBD1 (5 bases). The CDR3 loop spans 14 amino acids. The germline V gene has CDR1 KGHDR and CDR2 SFDVKD. Trimming stripped 6 bases from V and 7 bases from J, with 12 bases between. The CDR3 nucleotides are TGTGCCACCAGTATGGGACCTAACAATTCACCCCTCCACTTT. Protein: CATSMGPNNSPLHF.

The chain employs TRBV11-2 and TRBJ2-1; the D is unclear. The CDR3 has 12 residues. Trimming stripped 1 base from V and 7 bases from J, with 5 bases between. The germline gives CDR1 SGHAT, CDR2 FQNNGV. CDR3 sequence: CASSLAFNEQFF. The CDR3 DNA sequence: TGTGCCAGCAGCTTAGCCTTTAATGAGCAGTTCTTC.

This clonotype was found many times. This chain links TRBV6-1 with TRBJ2-1; TRBD2 agrees at 11 bases. The CDR3 loop spans 16 amino acids. V shed 8 bases, J shed 7 bases, and the junction held 13 bases outside the gene matches. The germline CDR1 and CDR2 sequences are MNHNS and SASEGT. CDR3 bases: TGTGCCAGCCGCCGGAAGTCTAGCGGGAGGAGTAATGAGCAGTTCTTC. Its protein product is CASRRKSSGRSNEQFF.

The chain has TRBV7-2 and TRBJ1-1; D is unresolved. Trimming left V 1 base short and J 3 bases short, with 12 bases between. Germline V gives CDR1 SGHTA, CDR2 FQGNSA. The CDR3 runs to 15 residues. This CDR3 is CASSLVETGDTEAFF. As DNA, the CDR3 is TGTGCCAGCAGCTTAGTCGAGACGGGAGACACTGAAGCTTTCTTT. Based on the CDR3 plus reference TRBV7-2 and TRBJ1-1, the full variable domain is GAGVSQSPSNKVTEKGKDVELRCDPISGHTALYWYRQSLGQGLEFLIYFQGNSAPDKSGLPSDRFSAERTGGSVSTLTIQRTQQEDSAVYLCASSLVETGDTEAFFGQGTRLTVV.

The table lists this clonotype with many counts. The CDR3 coding sequence is TGCGCCAGCAGCTTGGGGTCAGCCTGGAATGAGCAGTTCTTC. Encoded protein: CASSLGSAWNEQFF. The V gene is TRBV5-1, the J gene TRBJ2-1; no firm D call. CDR3 length equals 14 residues. Per germline, CDR1 SGHRS and CDR2 YFSETQ. V was cut by 0 bases and J by 7 bases, with 11 bases left in between.

This clonotype has ten or more counts. The CDR3, as DNA: TGTGCCAGCAGCCGAGGTGGGGTTAGCAATCAGCCCCAGCATTTT. Translated, it gives CASSRGGVSNQPQHF. V usage is TRBV13 and J usage is TRBJ1-5; D call uncertain. V shed 5 bases and J shed 0 bases, with 11 bases lying between them. This CDR3 contains 15 residues. Germline loops: CDR1 PRHDT, CDR2 FYEKMQ (reference sequence).

There are many counts of this clonotype. The chain employs TRBV20-1 and TRBJ2-1; 10 bases match TRBD2. There are 14 residues in the CDR3. Germline V gene sequence: CDR1 DFQATT, CDR2 SNEGSKA (reference sequence). The V segment lost 4 bases and the J segment 8 bases; nucleotides outside the gene matches: 8. The CDR3, as DNA: TGCAGTGCTACCCCTAGCGGGAGCGGGGATGAGCAGTTCTTC. Translating gives CSATPSGSGDEQFF.

Ten or more counts support this clonotype. Written as DNA, the CDR3 is TGCAGCGGGGGGACGACTCAGGGGGCTGAAGCTTTCTTT. Protein: CSGGTTQGAEAFF. V and J are TRBV29-1 and TRBJ1-1; 7 bases align to TRBD1. Trimming cost V 7 bases and J 6 bases; bases outside gene matches: 11. CDR1 SQVTM and CDR2 ANQGSEA come from the germline V gene. The CDR3 totals 13 residues.

Ten or more counts support this clonotype. The chain employs TRBV7-2 and TRBJ1-1; D is undetermined. Looked up from germline, CDR1 is SGHTA and CDR2 is FQGNSA. V lost 7 bases and J 3 bases, leaving 12 bases between the germline ends. The CDR3 consists of 13 residues. The CDR3 region is CASKLMVDTEAFF. Here the CDR3 DNA reads TGTGCCAGCAAGCTTATGGTGGACACTGAAGCTTTCTTT.

The chain has TRBV7-8 and TRBJ2-3; tentatively, D is TRBD1 (5 bases). This CDR3 has 15 residues. CDR1 is SGHVS and CDR2 is FQNEAQ in the germline V gene. Trimming pared 1 base from V and 6 bases from J, leaving 14 bases between. CDR3 DNA sequence: TGTGCCAGCAGCTTAGGATTGGAGAAGGGGGATACGCAGTATTTT. Its translation is CASSLGLEKGDTQYF.

This chain uses TRBV7-8 with TRBJ2-1; 7 bases are shared with TRBD2. Losses at the gene ends were 4 bases for V and 9 bases for J; bases not matched to a gene: 12. Germline assignment: CDR1 SGHVS and CDR2 FQNEAQ. The CDR3 has 15 amino acids. The CDR3 sequence is CASSSQAGRAIEQFF. As DNA, the CDR3 is TGTGCCAGCAGCTCCCAAGCGGGGAGGGCAATTGAGCAGTTCTTC.

This clonotype was counted ten times or more. The CDR3 DNA sequence: TGCAGCGTTGAAGGGGGACAGAGATACACTGAAGCTTTCTTT. Its protein is CSVEGGQRYTEAFF. V is TRBV29-1 and J is TRBJ1-1; TRBD1 matches at 7 bases. The V segment lost 1 base and the J segment 3 bases; nucleotides outside the gene matches: 5. The CDR3 loop spans 14 amino acids. Looked up from germline, CDR1 is SQVTM and CDR2 is ANQGSEA.

This clonotype was counted many times. DNA for the CDR3: TGTGCCAGCAGCTTTACCGCCTACGAGCAGTACTTC. It encodes CASSFTAYEQYF. V usage is TRBV6-2 or TRBV6-3 and J usage is TRBJ2-7; D gene uncertain. Germline V gene sequence: CDR1 MNHEY, CDR2 SVGEGT. V was pared by 6 bases and J by 2 bases, with 8 bases between. The CDR3 contains 12 residues.

The chain uses TRBV4-3 and TRBJ2-4; 7 bases match TRBD2. CDR3 length equals 17 residues. J gave up 3 bases and V 4 bases, and 12 bases lay outside the gene matches. Germline lookup yields CDR1 LGHNA and CDR2 YSLEER. The CDR3 DNA is TGCGCCAGCAGCCTAAGCTGGCGGGGGAACAACAAAAACATTCAGTACTTC. This gives the protein CASSLSWRGNNKNIQYF.